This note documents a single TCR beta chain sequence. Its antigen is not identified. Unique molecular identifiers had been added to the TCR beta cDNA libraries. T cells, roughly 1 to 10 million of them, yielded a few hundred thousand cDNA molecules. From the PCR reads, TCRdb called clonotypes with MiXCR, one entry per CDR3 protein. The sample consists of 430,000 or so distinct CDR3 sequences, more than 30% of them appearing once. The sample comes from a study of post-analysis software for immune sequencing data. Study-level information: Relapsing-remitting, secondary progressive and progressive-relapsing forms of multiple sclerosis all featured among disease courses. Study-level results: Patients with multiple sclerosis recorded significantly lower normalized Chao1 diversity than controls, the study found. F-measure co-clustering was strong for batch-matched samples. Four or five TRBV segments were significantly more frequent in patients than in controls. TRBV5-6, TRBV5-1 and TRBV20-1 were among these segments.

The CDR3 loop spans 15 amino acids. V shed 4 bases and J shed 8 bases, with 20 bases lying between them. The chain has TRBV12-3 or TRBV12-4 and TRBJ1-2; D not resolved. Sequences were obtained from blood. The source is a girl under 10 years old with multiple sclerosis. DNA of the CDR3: TGTGCCAGCAGTTCGCAGGTGGGGTCGCGCTACGGCTACACCTTC. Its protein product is CASSSQVGSRYGYTF.